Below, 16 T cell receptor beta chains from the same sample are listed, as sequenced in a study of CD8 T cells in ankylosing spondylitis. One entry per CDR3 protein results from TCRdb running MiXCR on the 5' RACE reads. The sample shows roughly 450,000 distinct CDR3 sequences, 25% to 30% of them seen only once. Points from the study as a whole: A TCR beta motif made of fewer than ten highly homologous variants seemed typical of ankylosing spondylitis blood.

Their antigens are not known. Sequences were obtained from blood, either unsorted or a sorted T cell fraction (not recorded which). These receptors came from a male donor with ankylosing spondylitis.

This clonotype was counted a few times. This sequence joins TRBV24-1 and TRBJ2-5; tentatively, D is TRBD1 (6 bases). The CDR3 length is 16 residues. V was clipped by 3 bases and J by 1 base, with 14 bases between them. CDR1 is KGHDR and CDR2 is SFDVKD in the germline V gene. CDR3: CATSDRSFRGQETQYF. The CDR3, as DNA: TGTGCCACCAGTGATCGATCATTCAGGGGCCAAGAGACCCAGTACTTC.

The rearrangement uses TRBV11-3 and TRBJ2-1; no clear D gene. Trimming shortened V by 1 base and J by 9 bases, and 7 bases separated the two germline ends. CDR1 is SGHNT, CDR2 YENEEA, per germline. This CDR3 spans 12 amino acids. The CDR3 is CASSLGGTEQFF. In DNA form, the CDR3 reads TGTGCCAGCAGCTTAGGGGGAACTGAGCAGTTCTTC.

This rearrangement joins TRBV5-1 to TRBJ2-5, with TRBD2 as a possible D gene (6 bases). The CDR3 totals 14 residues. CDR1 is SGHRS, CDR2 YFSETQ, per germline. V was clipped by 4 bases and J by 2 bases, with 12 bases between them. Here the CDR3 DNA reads TGCGCCAGCAGCCCGGTCGGAGGGCAAGAGACCCAGTACTTC. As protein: CASSPVGGQETQYF.

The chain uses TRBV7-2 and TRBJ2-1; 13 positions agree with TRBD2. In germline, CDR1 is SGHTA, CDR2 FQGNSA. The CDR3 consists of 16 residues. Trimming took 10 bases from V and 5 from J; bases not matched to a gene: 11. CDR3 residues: CAITWTSGSWDNEQFF. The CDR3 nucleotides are TGTGCCATCACTTGGACTAGCGGGAGTTGGGACAATGAGCAGTTCTTC.

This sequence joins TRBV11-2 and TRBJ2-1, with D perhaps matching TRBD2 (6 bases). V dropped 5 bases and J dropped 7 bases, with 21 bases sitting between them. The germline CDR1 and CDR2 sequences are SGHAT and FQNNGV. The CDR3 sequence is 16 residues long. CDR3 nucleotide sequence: TGTGCCAGCAGCCCTGGAACAATTTGGGCGGGAAATGAGCAGTTCTTC. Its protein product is CASSPGTIWAGNEQFF.

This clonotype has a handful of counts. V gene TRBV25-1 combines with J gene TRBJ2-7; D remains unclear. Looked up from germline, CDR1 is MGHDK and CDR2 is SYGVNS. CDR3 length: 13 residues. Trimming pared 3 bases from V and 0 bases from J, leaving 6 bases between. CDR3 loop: CASSDYGSYEQYV. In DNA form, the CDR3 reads TGTGCCAGCAGTGATTACGGCTCCTACGAGCAGTACGTC.

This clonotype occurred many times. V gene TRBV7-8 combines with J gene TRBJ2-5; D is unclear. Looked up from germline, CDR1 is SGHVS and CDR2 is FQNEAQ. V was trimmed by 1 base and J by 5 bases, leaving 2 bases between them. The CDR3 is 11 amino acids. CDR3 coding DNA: TGTGCCAGCAGCTTAGTGGAGACCCAGTACTTC. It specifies CASSLVETQYF.

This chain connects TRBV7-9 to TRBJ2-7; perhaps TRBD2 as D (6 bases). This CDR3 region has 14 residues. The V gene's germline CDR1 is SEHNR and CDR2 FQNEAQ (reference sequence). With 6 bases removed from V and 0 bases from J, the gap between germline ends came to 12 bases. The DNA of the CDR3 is TGTGCCAGCAGGGCAGCGGGTAGCTCCTACGAGCAGTACGTC. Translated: CASRAAGSSYEQYV.

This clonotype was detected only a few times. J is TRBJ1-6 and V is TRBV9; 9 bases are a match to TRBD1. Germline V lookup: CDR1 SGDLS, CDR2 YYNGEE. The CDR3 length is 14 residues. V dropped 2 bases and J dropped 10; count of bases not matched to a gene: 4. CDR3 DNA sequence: TGTGCCAGCAGCGTGAGGACAGGGGACTCACCCCTCCACTTT. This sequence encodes CASSVRTGDSPLHF.

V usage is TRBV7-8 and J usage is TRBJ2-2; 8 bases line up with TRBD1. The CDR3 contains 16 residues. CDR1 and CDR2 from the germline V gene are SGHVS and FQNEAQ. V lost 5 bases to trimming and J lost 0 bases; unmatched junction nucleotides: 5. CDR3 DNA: TGTGCCAGCAGCCCCGAACAGGGGGCGAACACCGGGGAGCTGTTTTTT. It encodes CASSPEQGANTGELFF.

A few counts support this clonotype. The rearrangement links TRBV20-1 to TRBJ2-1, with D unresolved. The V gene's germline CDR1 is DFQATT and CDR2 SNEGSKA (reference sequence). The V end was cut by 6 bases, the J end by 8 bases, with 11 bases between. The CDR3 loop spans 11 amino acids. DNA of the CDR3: TGCAGTGCAAATGTGGTCTATGAGCAGTTCTTC. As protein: CSANVVYEQFF.

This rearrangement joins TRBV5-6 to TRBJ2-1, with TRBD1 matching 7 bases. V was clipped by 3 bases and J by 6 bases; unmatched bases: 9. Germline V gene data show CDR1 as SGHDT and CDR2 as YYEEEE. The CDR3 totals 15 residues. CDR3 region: CASSSGTVRFNEQFF. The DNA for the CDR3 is TGTGCCAGCAGCTCCGGGACAGTGAGATTCAATGAGCAGTTCTTC.

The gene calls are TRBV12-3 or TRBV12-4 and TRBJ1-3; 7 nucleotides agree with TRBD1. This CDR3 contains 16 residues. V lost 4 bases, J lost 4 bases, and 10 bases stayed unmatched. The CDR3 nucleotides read TGTGCCAGCAGTTCCCGACAGGGTGTGTTCGGAAACACCATATATTTT. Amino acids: CASSSRQGVFGNTIYF.

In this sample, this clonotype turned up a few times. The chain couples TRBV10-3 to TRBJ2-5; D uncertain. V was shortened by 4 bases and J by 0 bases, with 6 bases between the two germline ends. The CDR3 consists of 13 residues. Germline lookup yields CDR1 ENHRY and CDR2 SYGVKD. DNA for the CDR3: TGTGCCATCAGTGCAGGTTACCAAGAGACCCAGTACTTC. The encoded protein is CAISAGYQETQYF.

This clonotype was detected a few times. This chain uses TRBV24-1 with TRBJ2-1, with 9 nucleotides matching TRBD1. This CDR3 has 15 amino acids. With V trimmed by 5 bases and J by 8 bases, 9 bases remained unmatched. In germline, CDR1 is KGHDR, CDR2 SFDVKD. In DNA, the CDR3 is TGTGCCACCAGTGGGTGGGGACAGGGCGGCGATGAGCAGTTCTTC. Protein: CATSGWGQGGDEQFF.

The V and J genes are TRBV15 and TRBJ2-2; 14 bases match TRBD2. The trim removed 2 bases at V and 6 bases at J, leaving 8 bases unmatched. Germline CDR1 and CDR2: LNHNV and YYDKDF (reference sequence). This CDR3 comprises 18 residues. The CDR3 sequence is CATSRRPGTSGRAGELFF. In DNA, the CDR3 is TGTGCCACCAGCAGACGCCCCGGGACTAGCGGGAGAGCCGGGGAGCTGTTTTTT.